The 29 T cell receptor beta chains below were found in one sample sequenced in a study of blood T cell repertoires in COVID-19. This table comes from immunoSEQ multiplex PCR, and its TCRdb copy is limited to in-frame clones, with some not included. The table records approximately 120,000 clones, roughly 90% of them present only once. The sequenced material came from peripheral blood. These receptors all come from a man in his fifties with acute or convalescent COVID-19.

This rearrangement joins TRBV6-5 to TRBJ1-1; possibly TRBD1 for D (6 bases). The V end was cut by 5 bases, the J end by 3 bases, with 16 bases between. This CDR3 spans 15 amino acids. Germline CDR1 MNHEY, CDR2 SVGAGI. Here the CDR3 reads CASSPQGLADTEAFF. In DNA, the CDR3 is TGTGCCAGCAGTCCCCAGGGGTTGGCGGACACTGAAGCTTTCTTT.

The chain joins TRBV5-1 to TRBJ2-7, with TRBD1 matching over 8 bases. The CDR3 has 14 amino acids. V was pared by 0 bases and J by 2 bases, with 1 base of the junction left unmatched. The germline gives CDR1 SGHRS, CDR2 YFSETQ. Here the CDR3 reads CASSLVQGAYEQYF. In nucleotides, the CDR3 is TGCGCCAGCAGCTTGGTACAGGGGGCCTACGAGCAGTACTTC.

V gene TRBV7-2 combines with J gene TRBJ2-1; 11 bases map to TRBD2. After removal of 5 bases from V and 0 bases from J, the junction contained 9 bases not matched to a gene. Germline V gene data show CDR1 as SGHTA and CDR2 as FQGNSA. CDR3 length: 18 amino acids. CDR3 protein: CASSLQLLAGVSYNEQFF. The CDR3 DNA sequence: TGTGCCAGCAGCCTCCAATTACTAGCGGGAGTCTCCTACAATGAGCAGTTCTTC.

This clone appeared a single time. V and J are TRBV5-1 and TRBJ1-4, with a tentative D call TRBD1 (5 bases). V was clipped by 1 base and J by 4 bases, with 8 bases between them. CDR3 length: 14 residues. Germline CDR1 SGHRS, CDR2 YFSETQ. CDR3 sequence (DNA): TGCGCCAGCAGCTTGCAGGGCCTTAATGAAAAACTGTTTTTT. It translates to CASSLQGLNEKLFF.

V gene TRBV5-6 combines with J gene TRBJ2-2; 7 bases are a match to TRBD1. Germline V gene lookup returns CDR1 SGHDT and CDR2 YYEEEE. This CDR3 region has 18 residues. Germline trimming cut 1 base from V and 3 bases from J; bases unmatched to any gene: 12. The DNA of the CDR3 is TGTGCCAGCAGCTTGAGGACAGGAGTCTCTTCGTACACCGGGGAGCTGTTTTTT. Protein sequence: CASSLRTGVSSYTGELFF.

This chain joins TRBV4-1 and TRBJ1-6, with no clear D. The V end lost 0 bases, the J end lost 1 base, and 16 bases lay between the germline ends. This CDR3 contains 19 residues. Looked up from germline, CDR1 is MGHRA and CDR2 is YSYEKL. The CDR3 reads CASSQDLAGKRSYNSPLHF. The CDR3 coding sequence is TGCGCCAGCAGCCAAGATCTTGCGGGGAAAAGGTCCTATAATTCACCCCTCCACTTT.

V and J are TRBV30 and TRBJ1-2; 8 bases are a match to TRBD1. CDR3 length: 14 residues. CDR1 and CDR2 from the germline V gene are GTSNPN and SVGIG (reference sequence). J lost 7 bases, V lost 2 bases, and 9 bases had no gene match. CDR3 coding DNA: TGTGCCTGGAGTAGGGACAGGAAGCGGAGTGGCTACACCTTC. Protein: CAWSRDRKRSGYTF. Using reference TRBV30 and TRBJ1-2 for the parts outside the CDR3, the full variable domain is SQTIHQWPATLVQPVGSPLSLECTVEGTSNPNLYWYRQAAGRGLQLLFYSVGIGQISSEVPQNLSASRPQDRQFILSSKKLLLSDSGFYLCAWSRDRKRSGYTFGSGTRLTVV.

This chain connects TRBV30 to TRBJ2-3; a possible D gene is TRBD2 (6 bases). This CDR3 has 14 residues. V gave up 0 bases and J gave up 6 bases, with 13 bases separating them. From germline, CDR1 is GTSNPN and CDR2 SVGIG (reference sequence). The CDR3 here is CAWSVSGRRDTQYF. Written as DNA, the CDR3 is TGTGCCTGGAGTGTGTCAGGGAGGAGGGATACGCAGTATTTT.

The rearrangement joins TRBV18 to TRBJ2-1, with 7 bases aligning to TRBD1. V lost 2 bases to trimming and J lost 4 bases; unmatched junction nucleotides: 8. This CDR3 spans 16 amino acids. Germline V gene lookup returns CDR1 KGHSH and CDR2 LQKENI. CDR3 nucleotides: TGTGCCAGCTCACCAAAGGGGGCCCAACTATACAATGAGCAGTTCTTC. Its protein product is CASSPKGAQLYNEQFF.

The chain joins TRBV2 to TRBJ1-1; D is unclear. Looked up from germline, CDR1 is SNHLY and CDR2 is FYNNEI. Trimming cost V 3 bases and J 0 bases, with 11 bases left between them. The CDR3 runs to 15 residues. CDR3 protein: CASSDADNLNTEAFF. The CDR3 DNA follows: TGTGCCAGCAGTGACGCCGACAACTTGAACACTGAAGCTTTCTTT.

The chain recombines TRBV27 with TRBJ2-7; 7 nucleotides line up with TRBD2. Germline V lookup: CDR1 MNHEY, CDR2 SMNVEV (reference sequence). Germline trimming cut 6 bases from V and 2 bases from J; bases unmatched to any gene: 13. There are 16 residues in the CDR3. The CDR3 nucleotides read TGTGCCAGCAGAACACACGCGGGAGAGAGAACCTACGAGCAGTACTTC. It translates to CASRTHAGERTYEQYF.

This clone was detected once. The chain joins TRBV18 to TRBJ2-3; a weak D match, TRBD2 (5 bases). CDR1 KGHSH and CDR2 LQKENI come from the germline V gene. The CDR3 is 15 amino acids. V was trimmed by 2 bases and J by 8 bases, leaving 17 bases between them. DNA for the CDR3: TGTGCCAGCTCACCAGAGGGAATCCCTGGAGGTACGCAGTATTTT. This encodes CASSPEGIPGGTQYF.

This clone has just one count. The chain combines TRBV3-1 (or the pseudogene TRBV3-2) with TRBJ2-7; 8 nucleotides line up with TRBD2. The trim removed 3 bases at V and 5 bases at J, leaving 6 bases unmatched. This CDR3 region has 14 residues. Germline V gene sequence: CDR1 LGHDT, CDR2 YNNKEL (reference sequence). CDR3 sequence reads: CASSQTAGVNEQYF. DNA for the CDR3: TGTGCCAGCAGCCAGACAGCGGGAGTAAACGAGCAGTACTTC.

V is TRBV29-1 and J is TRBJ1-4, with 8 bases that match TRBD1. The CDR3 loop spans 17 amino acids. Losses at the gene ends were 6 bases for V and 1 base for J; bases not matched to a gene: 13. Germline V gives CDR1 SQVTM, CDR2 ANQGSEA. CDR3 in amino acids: CSVDPDRGGITNEKLFF. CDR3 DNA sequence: TGCAGCGTCGACCCCGACAGGGGCGGGATAACTAATGAAAAACTGTTTTTT.

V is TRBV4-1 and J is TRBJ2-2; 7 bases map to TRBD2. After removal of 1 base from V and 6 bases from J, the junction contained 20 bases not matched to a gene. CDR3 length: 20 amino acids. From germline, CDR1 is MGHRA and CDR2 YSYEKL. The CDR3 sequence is CASSQAAGSPLAGRAGELFF. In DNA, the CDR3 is TGCGCCAGCAGCCAAGCCGCGGGGAGCCCTCTCGCTGGGAGGGCCGGGGAGCTGTTTTTT.

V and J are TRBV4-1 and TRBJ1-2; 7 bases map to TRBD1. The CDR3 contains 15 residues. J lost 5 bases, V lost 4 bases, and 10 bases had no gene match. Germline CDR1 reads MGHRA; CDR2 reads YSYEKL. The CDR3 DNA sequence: TGCGCCAGCAGCCCGCGACAGGGAACGCTGTATGGCTACACCTTC. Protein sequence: CASSPRQGTLYGYTF.

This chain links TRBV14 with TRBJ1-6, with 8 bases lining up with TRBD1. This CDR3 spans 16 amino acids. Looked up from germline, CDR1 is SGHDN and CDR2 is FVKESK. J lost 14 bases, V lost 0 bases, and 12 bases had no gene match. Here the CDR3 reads CASSQEQKGRGLTLHF. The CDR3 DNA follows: TGTGCCAGCAGCCAAGAACAGAAGGGCAGGGGGCTCACCCTCCACTTT.

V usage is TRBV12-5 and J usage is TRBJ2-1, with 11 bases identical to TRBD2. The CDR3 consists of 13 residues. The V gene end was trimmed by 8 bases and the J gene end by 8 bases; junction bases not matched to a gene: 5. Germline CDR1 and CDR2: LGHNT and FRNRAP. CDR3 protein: CASLLAGVDEQFF. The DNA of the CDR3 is TGTGCTAGTTTACTAGCGGGAGTCGATGAGCAGTTCTTC.

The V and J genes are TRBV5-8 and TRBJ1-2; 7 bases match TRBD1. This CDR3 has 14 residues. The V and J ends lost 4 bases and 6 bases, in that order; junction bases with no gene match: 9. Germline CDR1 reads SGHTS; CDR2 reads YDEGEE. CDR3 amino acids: CASSRNTGVDGYTF. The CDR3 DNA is TGTGCCAGCAGCCGGAATACAGGGGTAGATGGCTACACCTTC.

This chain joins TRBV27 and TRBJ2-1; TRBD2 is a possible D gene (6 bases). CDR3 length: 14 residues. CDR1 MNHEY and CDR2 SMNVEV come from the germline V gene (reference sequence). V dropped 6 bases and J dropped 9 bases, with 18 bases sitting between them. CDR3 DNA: TGTGCCAGCAGAAGACTAGTTACATTACGTGAGCAGTTCTTC. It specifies CASRRLVTLREQFF.

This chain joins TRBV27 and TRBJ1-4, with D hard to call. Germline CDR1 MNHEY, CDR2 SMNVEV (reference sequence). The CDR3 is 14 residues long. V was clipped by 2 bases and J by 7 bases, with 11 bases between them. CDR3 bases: TGTGCCAGCAGTTTACGAGGGCAGCGTGAAAAACTGTTTTTT. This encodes CASSLRGQREKLFF.

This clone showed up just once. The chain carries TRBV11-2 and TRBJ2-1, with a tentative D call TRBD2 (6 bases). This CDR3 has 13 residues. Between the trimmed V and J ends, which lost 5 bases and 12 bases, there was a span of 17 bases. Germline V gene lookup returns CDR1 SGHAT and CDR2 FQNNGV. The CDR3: CASSGSWPGGQFF. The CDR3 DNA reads TGTGCCAGCAGCGGATCCTGGCCCGGGGGGCAGTTCTTC.

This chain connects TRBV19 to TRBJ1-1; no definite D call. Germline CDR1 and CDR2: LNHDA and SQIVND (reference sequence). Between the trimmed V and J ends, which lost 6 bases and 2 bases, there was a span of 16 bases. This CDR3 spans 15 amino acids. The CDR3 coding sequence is TGTGCCAGTAGCATTGCAAGGCGGGGTAACACTGAAGCTTTCTTT. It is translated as CASSIARRGNTEAFF.

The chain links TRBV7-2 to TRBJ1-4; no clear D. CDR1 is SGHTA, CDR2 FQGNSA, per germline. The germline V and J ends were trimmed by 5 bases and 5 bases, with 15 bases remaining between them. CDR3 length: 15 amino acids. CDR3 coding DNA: TGTGCCAGCAGCCTTGGGCCCTCCCACAATGAAAAACTGTTTTTT. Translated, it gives CASSLGPSHNEKLFF.

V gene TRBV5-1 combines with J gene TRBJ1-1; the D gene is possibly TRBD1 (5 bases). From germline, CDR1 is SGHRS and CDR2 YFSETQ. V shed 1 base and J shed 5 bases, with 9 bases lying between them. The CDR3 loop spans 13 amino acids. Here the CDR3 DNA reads TGCGCCAGCAGCTTGACAGGTGGGACTGAAGCTTTCTTT. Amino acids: CASSLTGGTEAFF.

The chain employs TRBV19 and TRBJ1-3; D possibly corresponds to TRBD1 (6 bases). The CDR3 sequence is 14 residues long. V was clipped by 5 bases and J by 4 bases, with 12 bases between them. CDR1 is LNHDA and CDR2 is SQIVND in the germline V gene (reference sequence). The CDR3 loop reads CASSSLGQGNTIYF. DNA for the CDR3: TGTGCCAGTAGTTCCCTCGGACAGGGAAACACCATATATTTT.

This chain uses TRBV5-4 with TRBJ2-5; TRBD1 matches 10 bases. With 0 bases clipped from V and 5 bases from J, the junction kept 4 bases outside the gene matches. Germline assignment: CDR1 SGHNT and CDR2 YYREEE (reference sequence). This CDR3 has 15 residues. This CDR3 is CASSLGTGGGETQYF. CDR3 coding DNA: TGTGCCAGCAGCTTGGGGACAGGGGGAGGGGAGACCCAGTACTTC. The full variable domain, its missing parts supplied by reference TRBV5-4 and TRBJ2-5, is ETGVTQSPTHLIKTRGQQVTLRCSSQSGHNTVSWYQQALGQGPQFIFQYYREEENGRGNFPPRFSGLQFPNYSSELNVNALELDDSALYLCASSLGTGGGETQYFGPGTRLLVL.

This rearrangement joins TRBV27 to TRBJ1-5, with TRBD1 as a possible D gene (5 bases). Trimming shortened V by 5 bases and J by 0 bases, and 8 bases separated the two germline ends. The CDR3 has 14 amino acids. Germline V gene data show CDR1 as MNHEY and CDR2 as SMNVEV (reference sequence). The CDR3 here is CASSPTVSNQPQHF. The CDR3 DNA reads TGTGCCAGCAGTCCGACAGTTAGCAATCAGCCCCAGCATTTT.

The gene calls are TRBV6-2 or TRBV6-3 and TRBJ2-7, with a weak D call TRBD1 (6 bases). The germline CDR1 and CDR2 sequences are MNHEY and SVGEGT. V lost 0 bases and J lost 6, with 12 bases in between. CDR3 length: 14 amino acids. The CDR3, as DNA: TGTGCCAGCAGTTACTCCCAGGGGATGACCGAGCAGTACTTC. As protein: CASSYSQGMTEQYF.